What follows is one T cell receptor beta chain and its context. Its antigen is as yet unknown. This entry belongs to a study of T cell responses to AZD1222 COVID-19 vaccine. Study as a whole: Pooled in the analysis were second doses at about 4 or about 12 weeks.

The V gene end was trimmed by 5 bases and the J gene end by 4 bases; junction bases not matched to a gene: 8. The germline gives CDR1 KGHSH, CDR2 LQKENI. This CDR3 is 15 amino acids long. Study-wide results and limits: Spike was spanned by vaccine-associated CD4 TCRs, with dominance at 160-218 and 743-854. Close to half of spike-specific TCRs reportedly recognize unmutated variant regions.

The assay was immunoSEQ multiplex PCR, and TCRdb's table has in-frame clones only and misses some. The data show 240,000 or so clones, 85% to 95% seen once. The sequence derives from an adult in good health. The chain links TRBV18 to TRBJ2-7; 10 bases line up with TRBD2. Specimen: peripheral blood, collected on day 0 of AZD1222 vaccination. CDR3 nucleotides: TGTGCCAGCTCATCCGGACTAGCGGCATCTTACGAGCAGTACTTC. Encoded protein: CASSSGLAASYEQYF.